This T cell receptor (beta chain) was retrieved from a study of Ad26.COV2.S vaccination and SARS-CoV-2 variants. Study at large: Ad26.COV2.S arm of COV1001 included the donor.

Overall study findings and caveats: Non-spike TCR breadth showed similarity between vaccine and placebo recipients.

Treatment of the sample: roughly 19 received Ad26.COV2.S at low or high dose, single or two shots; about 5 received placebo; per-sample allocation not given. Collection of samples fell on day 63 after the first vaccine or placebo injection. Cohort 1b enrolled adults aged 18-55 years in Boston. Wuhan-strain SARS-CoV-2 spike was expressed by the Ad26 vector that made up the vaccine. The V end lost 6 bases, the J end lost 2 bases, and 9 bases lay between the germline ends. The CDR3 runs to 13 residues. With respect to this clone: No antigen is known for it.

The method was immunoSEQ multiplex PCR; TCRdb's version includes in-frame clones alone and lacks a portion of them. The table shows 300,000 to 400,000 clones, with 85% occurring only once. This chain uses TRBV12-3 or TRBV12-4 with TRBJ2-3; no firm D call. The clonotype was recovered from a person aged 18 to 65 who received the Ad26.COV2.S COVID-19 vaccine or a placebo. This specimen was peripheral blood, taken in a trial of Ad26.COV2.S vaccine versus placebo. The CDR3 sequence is CASSLRVTDTQYF. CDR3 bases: TGTGCCAGCAGCCTACGAGTCACAGATACGCAGTATTTT.